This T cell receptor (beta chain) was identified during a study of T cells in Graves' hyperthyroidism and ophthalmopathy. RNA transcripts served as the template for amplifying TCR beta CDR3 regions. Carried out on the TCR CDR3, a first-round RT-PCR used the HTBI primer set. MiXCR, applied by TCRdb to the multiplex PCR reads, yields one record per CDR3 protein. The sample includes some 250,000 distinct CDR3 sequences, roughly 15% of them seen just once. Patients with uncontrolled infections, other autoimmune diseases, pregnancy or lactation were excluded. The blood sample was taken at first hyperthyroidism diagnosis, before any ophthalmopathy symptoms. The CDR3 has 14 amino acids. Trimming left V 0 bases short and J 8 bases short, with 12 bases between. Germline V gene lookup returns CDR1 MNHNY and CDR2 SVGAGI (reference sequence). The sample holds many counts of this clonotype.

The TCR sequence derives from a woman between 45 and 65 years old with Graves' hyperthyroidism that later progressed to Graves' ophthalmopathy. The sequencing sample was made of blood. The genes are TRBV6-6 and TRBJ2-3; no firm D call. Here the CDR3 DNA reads TGTGCCAGCAGTTACTCGTCCGGTGGGGTTACGCAGTATTTT. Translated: CASSYSSGGVTQYF.